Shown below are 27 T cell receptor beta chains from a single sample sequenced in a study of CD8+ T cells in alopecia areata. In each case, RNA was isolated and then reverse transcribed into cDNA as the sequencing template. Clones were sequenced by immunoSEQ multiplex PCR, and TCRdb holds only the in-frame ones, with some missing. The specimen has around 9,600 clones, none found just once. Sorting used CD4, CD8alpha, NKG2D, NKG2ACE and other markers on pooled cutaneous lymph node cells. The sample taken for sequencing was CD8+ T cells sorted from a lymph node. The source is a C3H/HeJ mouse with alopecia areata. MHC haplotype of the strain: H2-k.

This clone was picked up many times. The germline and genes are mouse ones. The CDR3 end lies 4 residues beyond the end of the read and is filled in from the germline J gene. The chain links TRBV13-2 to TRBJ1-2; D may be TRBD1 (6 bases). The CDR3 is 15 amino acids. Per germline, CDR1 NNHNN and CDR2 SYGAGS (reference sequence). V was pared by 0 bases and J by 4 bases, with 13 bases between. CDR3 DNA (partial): TGTGCCAGCGGTGATGCTGCAGGGGAGGGCTCC. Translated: CASGDAAGEGS. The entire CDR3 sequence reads CASGDAAGEGSDYTF.

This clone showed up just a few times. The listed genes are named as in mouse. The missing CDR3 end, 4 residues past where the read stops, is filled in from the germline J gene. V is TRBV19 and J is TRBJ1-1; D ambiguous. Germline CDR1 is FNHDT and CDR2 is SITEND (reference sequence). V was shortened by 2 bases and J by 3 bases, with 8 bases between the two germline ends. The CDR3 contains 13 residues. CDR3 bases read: TGTGCCAGCAGTATTAGGGTAGACACA. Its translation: CASSIRVDT. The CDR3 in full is CASSIRVDTEVFF.

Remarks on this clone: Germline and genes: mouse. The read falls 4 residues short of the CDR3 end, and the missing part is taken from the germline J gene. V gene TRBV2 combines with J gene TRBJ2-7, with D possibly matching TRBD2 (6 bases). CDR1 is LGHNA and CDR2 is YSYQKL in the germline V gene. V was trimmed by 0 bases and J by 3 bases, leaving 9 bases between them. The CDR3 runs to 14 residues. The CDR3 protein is CASSQERGDYEQYF. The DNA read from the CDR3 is TGTGCCAGCAGCCAAGAGCGGGGGGACTAT.

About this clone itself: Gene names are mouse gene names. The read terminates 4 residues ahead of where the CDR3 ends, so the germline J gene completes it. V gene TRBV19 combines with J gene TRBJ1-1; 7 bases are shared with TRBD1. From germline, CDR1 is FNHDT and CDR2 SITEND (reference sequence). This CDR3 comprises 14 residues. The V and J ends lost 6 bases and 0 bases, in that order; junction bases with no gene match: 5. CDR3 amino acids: CASTPGTANTEVFF. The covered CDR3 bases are TGTGCCAGCACCCCCGGGACAGCAAACACA.

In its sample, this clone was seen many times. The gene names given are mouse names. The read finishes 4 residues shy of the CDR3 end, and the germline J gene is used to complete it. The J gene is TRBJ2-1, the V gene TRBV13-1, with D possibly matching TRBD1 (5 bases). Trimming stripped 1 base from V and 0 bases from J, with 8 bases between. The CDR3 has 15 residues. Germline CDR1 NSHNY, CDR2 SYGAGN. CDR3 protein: CASSDSRDNYAEQFF. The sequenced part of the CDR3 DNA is TGTGCCAGCAGTGATAGCAGGGATAACTATGCT.

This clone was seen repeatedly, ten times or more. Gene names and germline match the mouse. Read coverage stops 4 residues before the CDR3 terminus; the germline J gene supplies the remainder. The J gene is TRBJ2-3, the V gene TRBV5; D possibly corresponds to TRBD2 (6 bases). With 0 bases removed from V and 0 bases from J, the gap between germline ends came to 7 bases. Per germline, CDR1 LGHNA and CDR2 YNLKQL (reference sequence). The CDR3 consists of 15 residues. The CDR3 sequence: CASSQDWGSAETLYF. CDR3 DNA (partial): TGTGCCAGCAGCCAAGACTGGGGAAGTGCAGAA.

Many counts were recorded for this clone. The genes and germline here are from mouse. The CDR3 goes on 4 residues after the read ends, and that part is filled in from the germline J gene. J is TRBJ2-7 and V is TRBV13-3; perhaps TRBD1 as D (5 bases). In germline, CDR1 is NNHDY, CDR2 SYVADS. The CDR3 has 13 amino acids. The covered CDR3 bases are TGTGCCAGCAGTGATCGACAGATATAT. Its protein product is CASSDRQIY. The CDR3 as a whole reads CASSDRQIYEQYF.

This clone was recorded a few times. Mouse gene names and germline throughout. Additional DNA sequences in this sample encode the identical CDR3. CDR3 in amino acids: CASSGGVAETLYF. The covered CDR3 bases are TGTGCCAGCAGTGGGGGGGTCGCAGAA. This rearrangement joins TRBV19 to TRBJ2-3; 7 bases match TRBD2. Read coverage stops 4 residues before the CDR3 terminus; the germline J gene supplies the remainder. Per the germline V gene, CDR1 is FNHDT and CDR2 is SITEND (reference sequence). This CDR3 region has 13 residues. Trimming removed 4 bases from V and 3 bases from J; junction bases left unmatched: 2.

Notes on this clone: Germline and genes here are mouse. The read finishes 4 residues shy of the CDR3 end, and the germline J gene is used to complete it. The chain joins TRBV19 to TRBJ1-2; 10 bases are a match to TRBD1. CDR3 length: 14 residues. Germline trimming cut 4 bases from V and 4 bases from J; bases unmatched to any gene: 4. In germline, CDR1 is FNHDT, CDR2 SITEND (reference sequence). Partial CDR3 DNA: TGTGCCAGCAGTGGCCGGGACAGGGGCTCC. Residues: CASSGRDRGS. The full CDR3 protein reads CASSGRDRGSDYTF.

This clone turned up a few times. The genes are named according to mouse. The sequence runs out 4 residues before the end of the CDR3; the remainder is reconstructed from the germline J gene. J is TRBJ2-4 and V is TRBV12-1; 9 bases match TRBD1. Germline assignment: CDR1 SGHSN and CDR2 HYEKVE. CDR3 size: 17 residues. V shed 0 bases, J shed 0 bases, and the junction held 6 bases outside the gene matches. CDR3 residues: CASSLEQGAPSQNTLYF. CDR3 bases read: TGTGCCAGCTCTCTCGAACAGGGGGCGCCGAGTCAAAAC. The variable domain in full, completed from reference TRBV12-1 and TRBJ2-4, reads DSGVVQSPRHIIKEKGGRSVLTCIPISGHSNVVWYQQTLGKELKFLIQHYEKVERDKGFLPSRFSVQQFDDYHSEMNMSALELEDSAMYFCASSLEQGAPSQNTLYFGAGTRLSVL.

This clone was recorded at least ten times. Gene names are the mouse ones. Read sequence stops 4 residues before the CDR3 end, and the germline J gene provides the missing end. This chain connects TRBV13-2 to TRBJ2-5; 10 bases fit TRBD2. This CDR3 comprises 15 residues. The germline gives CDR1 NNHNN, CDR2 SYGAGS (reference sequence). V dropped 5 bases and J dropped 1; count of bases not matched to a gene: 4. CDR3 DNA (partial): TGTGCCAGCGGGGACTGGGGGAGAGACCAAGAC. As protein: CASGDWGRDQD. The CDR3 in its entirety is CASGDWGRDQDTQYF.

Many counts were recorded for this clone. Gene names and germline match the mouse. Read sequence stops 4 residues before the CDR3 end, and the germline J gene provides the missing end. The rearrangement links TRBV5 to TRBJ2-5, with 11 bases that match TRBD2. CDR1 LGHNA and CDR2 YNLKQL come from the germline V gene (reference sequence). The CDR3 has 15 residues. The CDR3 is CASSQDWGEADTQYF. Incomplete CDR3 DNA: TGTGCCAGCAGCCAGGACTGGGGGGAGGCAGAC.

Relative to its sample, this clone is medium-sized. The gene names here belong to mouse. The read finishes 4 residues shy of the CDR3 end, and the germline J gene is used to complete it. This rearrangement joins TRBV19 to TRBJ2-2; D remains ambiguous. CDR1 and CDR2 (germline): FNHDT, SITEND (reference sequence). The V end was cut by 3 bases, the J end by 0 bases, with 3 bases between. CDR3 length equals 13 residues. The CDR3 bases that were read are TGTGCCAGCAGTACAACAAACACCGGG. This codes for CASSTTNTG. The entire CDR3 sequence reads CASSTTNTGQLYF. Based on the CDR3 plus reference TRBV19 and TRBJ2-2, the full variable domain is GGIITQTPKFLIGQEGQKLTLKCQQNFNHDTMYWYRQDSGKGLRLIYYSITENDLQKGDLSEGYDASREKKSSFSLTVTSAQKNEMAVFLCASSTTNTGQLYFGEGSKLTVL.

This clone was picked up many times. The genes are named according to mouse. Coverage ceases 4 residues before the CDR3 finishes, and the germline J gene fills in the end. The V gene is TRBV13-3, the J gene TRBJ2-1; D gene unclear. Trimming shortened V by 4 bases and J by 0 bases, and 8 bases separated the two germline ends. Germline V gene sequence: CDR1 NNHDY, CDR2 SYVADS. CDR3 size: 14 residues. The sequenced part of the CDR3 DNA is TGTGCCAGCAGTTCTGGATATAACTATGCT. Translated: CASSSGYNYA. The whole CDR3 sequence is CASSSGYNYAEQFF.

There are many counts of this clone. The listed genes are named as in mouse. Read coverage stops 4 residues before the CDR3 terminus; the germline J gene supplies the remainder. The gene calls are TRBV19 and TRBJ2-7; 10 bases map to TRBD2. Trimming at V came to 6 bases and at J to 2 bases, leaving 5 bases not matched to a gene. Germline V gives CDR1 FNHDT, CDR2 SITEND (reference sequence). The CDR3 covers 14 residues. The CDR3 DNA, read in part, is TGTGCCAGCACCCCGGACTGGGGGCCCTAT. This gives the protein CASTPDWGPY. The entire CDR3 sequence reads CASTPDWGPYEQYF. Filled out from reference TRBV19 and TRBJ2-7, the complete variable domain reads GGIITQTPKFLIGQEGQKLTLKCQQNFNHDTMYWYRQDSGKGLRLIYYSITENDLQKGDLSEGYDASREKKSSFSLTVTSAQKNEMAVFLCASTPDWGPYEQYFGPGTRLTVL.

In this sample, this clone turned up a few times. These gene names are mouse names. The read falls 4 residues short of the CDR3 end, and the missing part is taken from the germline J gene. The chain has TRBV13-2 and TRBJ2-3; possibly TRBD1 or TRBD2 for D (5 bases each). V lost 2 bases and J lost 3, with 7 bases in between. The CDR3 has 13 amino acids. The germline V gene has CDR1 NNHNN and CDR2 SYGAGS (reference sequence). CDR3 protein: CASGEGEAETLYF. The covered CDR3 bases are TGTGCCAGCGGTGAGGGGGAGGCAGAA.

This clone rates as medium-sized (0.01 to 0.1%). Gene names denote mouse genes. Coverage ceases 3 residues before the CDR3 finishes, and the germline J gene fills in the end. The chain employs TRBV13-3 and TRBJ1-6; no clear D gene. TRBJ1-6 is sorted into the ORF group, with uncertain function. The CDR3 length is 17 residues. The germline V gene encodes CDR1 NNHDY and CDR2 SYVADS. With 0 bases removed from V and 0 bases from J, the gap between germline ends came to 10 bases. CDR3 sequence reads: CASSDAQLNSYNSPLYF. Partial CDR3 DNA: TGTGCCAGCAGTGATGCACAGCTGAATTCCTATAATTCGCCC.

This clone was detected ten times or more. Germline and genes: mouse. The CDR3 sequence is CAWSPGGPTGQLYF. CDR3 DNA (partial): TGTGCCTGGAGTCCGGGGGGGCCCACCGGG. The chain has TRBV31 and TRBJ2-2, with 8 bases fitting TRBD2. The observed sequence ends 4 residues before the CDR3 terminus, with the missing tail filled in from the germline J gene. The V and J ends lost 1 base and 4 bases, in that order; junction bases with no gene match: 2. The CDR3 spans 14 residues. Germline CDR1 reads GKSSPN; CDR2 reads SITVG.

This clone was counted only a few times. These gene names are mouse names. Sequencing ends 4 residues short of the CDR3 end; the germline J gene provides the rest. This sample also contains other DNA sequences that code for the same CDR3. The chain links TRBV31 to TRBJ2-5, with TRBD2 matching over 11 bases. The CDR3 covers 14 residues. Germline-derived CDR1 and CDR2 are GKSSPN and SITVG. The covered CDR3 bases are TGTGCCTGGAGTCTCGGGACTGGGGGAGAC. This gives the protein CAWSLGTGGD. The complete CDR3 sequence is CAWSLGTGGDTQYF.

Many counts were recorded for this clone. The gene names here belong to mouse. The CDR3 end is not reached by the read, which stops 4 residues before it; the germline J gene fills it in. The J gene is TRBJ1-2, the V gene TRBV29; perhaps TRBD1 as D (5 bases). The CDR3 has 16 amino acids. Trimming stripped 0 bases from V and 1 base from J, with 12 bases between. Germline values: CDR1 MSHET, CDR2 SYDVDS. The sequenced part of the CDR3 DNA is TGTGCTAGCAGTTTATCGTGGGAAGGGGAAAACTCC. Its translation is CASSLSWEGENS. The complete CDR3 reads CASSLSWEGENSDYTF.

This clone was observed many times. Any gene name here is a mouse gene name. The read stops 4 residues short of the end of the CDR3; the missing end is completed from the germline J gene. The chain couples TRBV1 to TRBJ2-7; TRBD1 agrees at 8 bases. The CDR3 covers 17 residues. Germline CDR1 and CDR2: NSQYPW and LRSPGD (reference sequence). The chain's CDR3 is CTCSADVPQGGVYEQYF. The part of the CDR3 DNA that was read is TGCACCTGCAGTGCAGACGTCCCACAGGGGGGAGTTTAT.

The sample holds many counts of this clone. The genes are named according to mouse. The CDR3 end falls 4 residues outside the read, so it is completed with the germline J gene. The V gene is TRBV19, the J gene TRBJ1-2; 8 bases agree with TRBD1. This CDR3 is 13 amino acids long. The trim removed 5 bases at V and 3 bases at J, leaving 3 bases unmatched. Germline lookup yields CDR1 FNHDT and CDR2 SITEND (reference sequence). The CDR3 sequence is CASRGTGHSDYTF. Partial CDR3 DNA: TGTGCCAGCAGGGGGACAGGACACTCC.

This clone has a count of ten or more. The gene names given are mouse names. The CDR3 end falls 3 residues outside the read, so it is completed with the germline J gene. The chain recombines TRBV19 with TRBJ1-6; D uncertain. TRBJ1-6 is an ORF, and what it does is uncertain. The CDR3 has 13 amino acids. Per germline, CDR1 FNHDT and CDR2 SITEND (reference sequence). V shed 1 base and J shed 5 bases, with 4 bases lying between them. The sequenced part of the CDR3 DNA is TGTGCCAGCAGTATATGGGATAATTCGCCC. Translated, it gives CASSIWDNSP. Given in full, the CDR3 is CASSIWDNSPLYF.

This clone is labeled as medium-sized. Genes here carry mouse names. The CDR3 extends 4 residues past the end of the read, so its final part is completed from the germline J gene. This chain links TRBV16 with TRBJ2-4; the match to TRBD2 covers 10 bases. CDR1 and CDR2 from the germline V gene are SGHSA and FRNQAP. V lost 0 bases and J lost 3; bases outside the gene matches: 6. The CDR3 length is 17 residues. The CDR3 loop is CASSLDLWGGAQNTLYF. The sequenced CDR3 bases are TGTGCAAGCAGCTTAGATCTCTGGGGGGGCGCCCAAAAC. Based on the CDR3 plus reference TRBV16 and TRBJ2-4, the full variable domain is NAGVIQTPRHKVTGKGQEATLWCEPISGHSAVFWYRQTIVQGLEFLTYFRNQAPIDDSGMPKERFSAQMPNQSHSTLKIQSTQPQDSAVYLCASSLDLWGGAQNTLYFGAGTRLSVL.

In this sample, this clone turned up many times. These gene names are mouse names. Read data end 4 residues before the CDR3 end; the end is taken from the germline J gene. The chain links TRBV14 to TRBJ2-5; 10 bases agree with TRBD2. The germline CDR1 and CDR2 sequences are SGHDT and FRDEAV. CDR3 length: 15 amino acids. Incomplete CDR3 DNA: TGTGCCAGCAGTTTCCCCGGACTGGGGGAAGAC. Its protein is CASSFPGLGED. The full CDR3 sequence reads CASSFPGLGEDTQYF.

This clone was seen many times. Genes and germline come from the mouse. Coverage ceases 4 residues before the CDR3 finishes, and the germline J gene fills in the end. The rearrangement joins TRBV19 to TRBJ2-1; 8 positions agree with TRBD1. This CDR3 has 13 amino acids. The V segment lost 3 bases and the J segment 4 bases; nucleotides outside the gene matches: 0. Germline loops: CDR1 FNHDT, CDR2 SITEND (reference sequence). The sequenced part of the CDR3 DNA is TGTGCCAGCAGTAACAGGGGGTATGCT. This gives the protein CASSNRGYA. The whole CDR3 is CASSNRGYAEQFF. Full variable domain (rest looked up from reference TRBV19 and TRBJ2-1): GGIITQTPKFLIGQEGQKLTLKCQQNFNHDTMYWYRQDSGKGLRLIYYSITENDLQKGDLSEGYDASREKKSSFSLTVTSAQKNEMAVFLCASSNRGYAEQFFGPGTRLTVL.

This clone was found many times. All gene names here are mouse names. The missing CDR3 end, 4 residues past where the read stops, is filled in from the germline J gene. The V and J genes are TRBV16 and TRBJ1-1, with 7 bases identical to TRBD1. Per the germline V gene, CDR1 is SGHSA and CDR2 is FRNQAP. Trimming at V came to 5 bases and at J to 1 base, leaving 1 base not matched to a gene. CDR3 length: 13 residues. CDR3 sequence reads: CASSPGGNTEVFF. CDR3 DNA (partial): TGTGCAAGCAGCCCAGGGGGAAACACA.